This T cell receptor beta chain emerged from a study of follicular helper T cells after annual influenza vaccination. Overall study: For some subjects, blood spans the 2013-2014, 2014-2015 and 2015-2016 annual vaccinations.

Study-wide results and limits: Change in circulating plasmablasts correlated with ICOS+CD38+ cTfh clonality change.

Sequencing was performed with immunoSEQ multiplex PCR; in TCRdb, only in-frame clones are kept and a portion is missing. Among more than 10,000 clones listed, roughly 86% were seen once. A word on this clone: Its antigen is unidentified.

V lost 0 bases and J 4 bases, leaving 6 bases between the germline ends. The germline gives CDR1 SGDLS, CDR2 YYNGEE. The CDR3 consists of 13 residues. Stated time point: 2014-2015 season, pre-vaccination. Donors with HIV/AIDS, active malignancy, immunomodulators or active illness were excluded. The chain links TRBV9 to TRBJ2-3; unclear D gene. This specimen consisted of CXCR5- memory CD4+ T cells sorted from blood, obtained on the day of influenza vaccination. This clonotype was sampled from an adult who received the influenza vaccine. The CDR3 is CASSVVKPDTQYF. CDR3 DNA sequence: TGTGCCAGCAGCGTAGTAAAACCAGATACGCAGTATTTT.